A single sample is the source of the 20 T cell receptor beta chains below, sequenced in a study of shared clonotypes between healthy human individuals. Generated by immunoSEQ multiplex PCR, the TCRdb table keeps only in-frame clones and is missing some. The sample includes roughly 2.2 million clones, about 92% of them seen just once. The sequenced sample was naive CD4+ T cells from PBMCs. The subset here: CD45RA+ positively selected. The receptor source for this set is a man aged 18 to 35 in good health. Some clones in this sample may be carry-over from other donors' samples.

The chain joins TRBV25-1 to TRBJ2-1; 13 nucleotides agree with TRBD2. The CDR3 runs to 13 residues. The J segment lost 7 bases and the V segment lost 6 bases, leaving 0 bases of the junction unmatched. Germline CDR1 is MGHDK and CDR2 is SYGVNS. The CDR3 here is CASRLAGGNEQFF. CDR3 sequence (DNA): TGTGCCAGCAGACTAGCGGGAGGGAATGAGCAGTTCTTC.

Remarks on this clone: Other DNA variants within this sample encode the same CDR3. The genes are TRBV6-1 and TRBJ1-1, with 10 bases aligning to TRBD1. The CDR3 consists of 13 residues. Per germline, CDR1 MNHNS and CDR2 SASEGT. V dropped 4 bases and J dropped 4; count of bases not matched to a gene: 0. The CDR3 reads CASSGTGGTEAFF. Here the CDR3 DNA reads TGTGCCAGCAGTGGGACAGGGGGCACTGAAGCTTTCTTT.

This clone was detected once. J is TRBJ1-2 and V is TRBV5-4; D unclear. This CDR3 spans 12 amino acids. The germline V gene encodes CDR1 SGHNT and CDR2 YYREEE (reference sequence). V lost 4 bases and J 7 bases, leaving 11 bases between the germline ends. The CDR3 spells CASSPTGFGYTF. DNA of the CDR3: TGTGCCAGCAGCCCTACGGGATTTGGCTACACCTTC.

This clone was seen only once. The rearrangement joins TRBV9 to TRBJ2-4, with D perhaps assigned TRBD1 or TRBD2 (6 bases each). Looked up from germline, CDR1 is SGDLS and CDR2 is YYNGEE. Between the trimmed V and J ends, which lost 4 bases and 6 bases, there was a span of 17 bases. The CDR3 loop spans 15 amino acids. DNA for the CDR3: TGTGCCAGCAGCCTACAGGGACTCGTTAGAAACATTCAGTACTTC. Translated: CASSLQGLVRNIQYF.

This chain connects TRBV7-9 to TRBJ1-3, with TRBD1 as a possible D gene (6 bases). CDR3 length: 17 amino acids. Trimming left V 0 bases short and J 2 bases short, with 14 bases between. Germline V gene sequence: CDR1 SEHNR, CDR2 FQNEAQ (reference sequence). DNA for the CDR3: TGTGCCAGCAGCTTAGCACGAGGACAGTCAGCTGGAAACACCATATATTTT. It is translated as CASSLARGQSAGNTIYF.

This clone is a singleton in its sample. The chain joins TRBV6-5 to TRBJ2-7; D not resolved. Germline V gene data show CDR1 as MNHEY and CDR2 as SVGAGI. The CDR3 runs 13 residues. With 6 bases removed from V and 2 bases from J, the gap between germline ends came to 11 bases. This CDR3 reads CASSHPDPYEQYF. DNA of the CDR3: TGTGCCAGCAGCCACCCGGACCCCTACGAGCAGTACTTC.

The chain employs TRBV4-1 and TRBJ2-7, with D unresolved. CDR1 and CDR2 from the germline V gene are MGHRA and YSYEKL. Trimming removed 3 bases at V and 1 base at J, with 16 bases between. The CDR3 contains 16 residues. CDR3 amino acids: CASSHPGRLLSYEQYF. The DNA of the CDR3 is TGCGCCAGCAGCCACCCCGGTCGGCTGTTGTCCTACGAGCAGTACTTC.

V is TRBV4-1 and J is TRBJ2-7; TRBD2 is a possible D gene (6 bases). CDR3 length: 15 amino acids. Trimming cost V 1 base and J 1 base, with 11 bases left between them. CDR1 is MGHRA and CDR2 is YSYEKL in the germline V gene. The CDR3 spells CASSQGGISSYEQYF. Written as DNA, the CDR3 is TGCGCCAGCAGCCAAGGCGGGATAAGTTCCTACGAGCAGTACTTC.

This CDR3 is CASSIGYYSNQPQHF. The CDR3 bases are TGTGCCAGTAGTATAGGGTATTATAGCAATCAGCCCCAGCATTTT. The chain recombines TRBV19 with TRBJ1-5, with unresolved D. CDR3 length: 15 residues. Trimming took off 1 base at V and 0 bases at J, with 7 bases between the two ends. Germline CDR1 and CDR2: LNHDA and SQIVND (reference sequence).

Only one count was recorded for this clone. The rearrangement uses TRBV7-2 and TRBJ2-7, with 15 bases that match TRBD2. The CDR3 is made up of 18 amino acids. The trim removed 5 bases at V and 5 bases at J, leaving 13 bases unmatched. Germline V gives CDR1 SGHTA, CDR2 FQGNSA. In DNA, the CDR3 is TGTGCCAGCAGCGCCGGACTAGCGGGAGGGCCGGTACCCCACGAGCAGTACTTC. This encodes CASSAGLAGGPVPHEQYF.

The J gene is TRBJ2-2, the V gene TRBV7-3; tentative D call: TRBD2 (6 bases). The CDR3 runs to 17 residues. Trimming removed 5 bases from V and 1 base from J, with 17 bases in between. Germline V lookup: CDR1 SGHTA, CDR2 FQGTGA. The CDR3 DNA reads TGTGCCAGCAGCCCCACCATAGCGGTCCTGAACACCGGGGAGCTGTTTTTT. This encodes CASSPTIAVLNTGELFF.

The V call is TRBV29-1, the J call TRBJ2-7, with 11 bases aligning to TRBD1. The ends lost 6 bases at V and 5 bases at J; junction bases unmatched: 6. The CDR3 loop spans 13 amino acids. Germline lookup yields CDR1 SQVTM and CDR2 ANQGSEA. The CDR3 DNA is TGCAGCGTCATCGGACAGGGGGCCCACGAGCAGTACTTC. Protein sequence: CSVIGQGAHEQYF.

V and J are TRBV6-6 and TRBJ1-4; possibly TRBD1 for D (6 bases). This CDR3 is built from 15 residues. Trimming removed 5 bases at V and 1 base at J, with 11 bases between. CDR1 MNHNY and CDR2 SVGAGI come from the germline V gene (reference sequence). The CDR3 loop is CASSTTGRTNEKLFF. The CDR3, as DNA: TGTGCCAGCAGTACGACAGGCAGAACTAATGAAAAACTGTTTTTT.

The chain links TRBV10-1 to TRBJ2-2; D unclear. The CDR3 consists of 14 residues. The ends were cut back, 6 bases at V and 0 bases at J, with 8 bases in the middle. The germline V gene encodes CDR1 WNHNN and CDR2 SYGVQD (reference sequence). The CDR3 DNA reads as TGCGCCAGCAGGGACGGGCCGAACACCGGGGAGCTGTTTTTT. Translated: CASRDGPNTGELFF.

The chain joins TRBV28 to TRBJ1-1; D unresolved. V was shortened by 6 bases and J by 0 bases, with 14 bases between the two germline ends. Germline lookup yields CDR1 MDHEN and CDR2 SYDVKM. The CDR3 contains 15 residues. In nucleotides, the CDR3 is TGTGCCAGCAGCCGGGAGGCAGTCATGAACACTGAAGCTTTCTTT. Translating gives CASSREAVMNTEAFF.

The chain recombines TRBV29-1 with TRBJ2-5; 8 nucleotides line up with TRBD1. CDR3 size: 14 residues. Germline CDR1 reads SQVTM; CDR2 reads ANQGSEA. Losses at the gene ends were 2 bases for V and 4 bases for J; bases not matched to a gene: 6. The CDR3 protein is CSVEQGAVGETQYF. CDR3 sequence (DNA): TGCAGCGTTGAACAGGGGGCTGTGGGAGAGACCCAGTACTTC.

This chain connects TRBV7-3 to TRBJ1-1; D may be TRBD1 (5 bases). The CDR3 is 15 residues long. The V end was cut by 1 base, the J end by 5 bases, with 14 bases between. From germline, CDR1 is SGHTA and CDR2 FQGTGA. The CDR3 DNA reads TGTGCCAGCAGCTTAATGGGTCGAGGGGAGACTGAAGCTTTCTTT. This encodes CASSLMGRGETEAFF.

The genes are TRBV30 and TRBJ1-4; 7 nucleotides line up with TRBD1. Trimming at V came to 3 bases and at J to 7 bases, leaving 11 bases not matched to a gene. This CDR3 contains 15 residues. Germline V CDR1 and CDR2: GTSNPN, SVGIG (reference sequence). The CDR3 sequence: CAWSAQGVVGEKLFF. For the CDR3, the DNA is TGTGCCTGGAGCGCCCAGGGGGTCGTGGGTGAAAAACTGTTTTTT.

The chain recombines TRBV6-1 with TRBJ1-2; a weak D match, TRBD1 (6 bases). Germline CDR1 reads MNHNS; CDR2 reads SASEGT. This CDR3 has 14 residues. V lost 7 bases and J 2 bases, leaving 14 bases between the germline ends. CDR3 protein: CASKSGAINYGYTF. CDR3 nucleotides: TGTGCCAGCAAGTCAGGGGCGATAAACTATGGCTACACCTTC.

This sequence joins TRBV18 and TRBJ1-5, with 8 nucleotides matching TRBD1. Germline V gene lookup returns CDR1 KGHSH and CDR2 LQKENI. J gave up 1 base and V 9 bases, and 5 bases lay outside the gene matches. The CDR3 runs 14 residues. The CDR3 here is CASQGALSNQPQHF. Here the CDR3 DNA reads TGTGCCAGTCAGGGGGCGTTGAGCAATCAGCCCCAGCATTTT.